The TCR beta chain described here comes from a study of sequential checkpoint blockade in melanoma. On the study more broadly: TCRbeta immunosequencing was performed on DNA from roughly 99 pretreatment melanoma tumor samples. Under 25 patients had matched tumor biopsies before treatment and at week 13 after nivolumab or ipilimumab alone.

The CDR3 spans 13 residues. Per the germline V gene, CDR1 is MGHRA and CDR2 is YSYEKL. The V gene lost 0 bases and the J gene lost 4 bases, with 4 bases spanning the gap. Points on this clone: Its antigen is undetermined.

The treatment: randomized to nivolumab then ipilimumab (arm A) or the reverse (arm B). Study results and caveats: Response in arm A was associated with pretreatment TIL clonality.

The repertoire was sequenced with immunoSEQ multiplex PCR; TCRdb's copy has only in-frame clones and lacks some. The sample shows roughly 5,000 clones, 34% of them seen only once. This sequence was found in a human donor with melanoma. Source: tumor tissue (inferred from file names), taken from a patient given nivolumab and ipilimumab in sequence. The chain has TRBV4-1 and TRBJ2-4; no reliable D call. The DNA of the CDR3 is TGCGCCAGCAGCCAAGATGGAAAAAACATTCAGTACTTC. Residues: CASSQDGKNIQYF.